This TCR beta chain stems from a study of T cells expressing NK-cell markers. Study-wide context: Among eight sequenced donors, seven carried HCMV seropositivity while one was seronegative. Study results and limitations: Of the CD8+ T cells in roughly 6 donors, roughly 1.0-7.5% belonged to dominant NKG2C+ clonotypes. For several donors, these clonotypes were likewise the leading ones in the CD3+CD56-NKG2C+ fraction.

TCR beta cDNA was made by 5'RACE template switching with UMIs. TCRdb derives one entry per CDR3 protein from the 5' RACE reads, leaving out DNA. The sample is made up of 500,000 or so distinct CDR3 sequences, and the top ten hold roughly 3.4% of it. As for this clonotype: Its antigen is not identified.

The sequenced material came from blood T cells: a sorted CD56 or NKG2C T cell subset, CD4+ or CD8+ T cells, or bulk PBMC T cells (not recorded which). The clonotype originates from a man between 18 and 35 years old in good health.

CDR3 protein: CATGGYNEQFF. This chain links TRBV24-1 with TRBJ2-1; TCRdb calls TRBD1, which cannot be checked without DNA. Germline loops: CDR1 KGHDR, CDR2 SFDVKD. This CDR3 region has 11 residues.